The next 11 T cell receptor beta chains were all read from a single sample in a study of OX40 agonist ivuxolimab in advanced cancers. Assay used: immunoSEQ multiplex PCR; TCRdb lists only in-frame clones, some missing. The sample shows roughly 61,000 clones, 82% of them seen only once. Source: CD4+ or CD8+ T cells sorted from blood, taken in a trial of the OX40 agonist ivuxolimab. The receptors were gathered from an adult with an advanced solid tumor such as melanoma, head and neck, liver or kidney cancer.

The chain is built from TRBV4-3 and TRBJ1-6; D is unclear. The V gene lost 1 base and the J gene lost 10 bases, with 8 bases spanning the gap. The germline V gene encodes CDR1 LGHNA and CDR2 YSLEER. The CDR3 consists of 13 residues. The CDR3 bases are TGCGCCAGCAGCCAAGCCGTTTGGTCACCCCTCCACTTT. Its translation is CASSQAVWSPLHF.

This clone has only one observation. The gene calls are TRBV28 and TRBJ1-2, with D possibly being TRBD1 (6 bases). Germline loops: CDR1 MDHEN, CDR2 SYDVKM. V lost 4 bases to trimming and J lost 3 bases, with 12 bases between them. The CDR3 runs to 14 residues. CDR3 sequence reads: CASSSPGGYYGYTF. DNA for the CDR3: TGTGCCAGCAGTTCCCCCGGGGGCTACTATGGCTACACCTTC.

CDR3 nucleotides: TGTGCCAGCAGTTACTCGAAGTCGGAGACCCAGTACTTC. It codes for CASSYSKSETQYF. The gene calls are TRBV6-5 and TRBJ2-5, with no clear D. CDR1 and CDR2 (germline): MNHEY, SVGAGI. The CDR3 covers 13 residues. The ends were cut back, 0 bases at V and 5 bases at J, with 7 bases in the middle.

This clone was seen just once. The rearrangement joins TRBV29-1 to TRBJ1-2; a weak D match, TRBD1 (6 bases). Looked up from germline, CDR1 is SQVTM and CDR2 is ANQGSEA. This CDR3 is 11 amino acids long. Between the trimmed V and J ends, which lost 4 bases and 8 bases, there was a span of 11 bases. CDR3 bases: TGCAGCGTTGTGTCGGGGGCCGGCTACACCTTC. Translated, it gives CSVVSGAGYTF.

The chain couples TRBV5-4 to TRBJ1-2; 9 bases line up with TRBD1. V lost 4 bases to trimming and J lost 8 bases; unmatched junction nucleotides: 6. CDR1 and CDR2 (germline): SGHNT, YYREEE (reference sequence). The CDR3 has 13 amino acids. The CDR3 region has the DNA TGTGCCAGCAGCCGCGACAGGGGGTACGGCTACACCTTC. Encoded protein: CASSRDRGYGYTF.

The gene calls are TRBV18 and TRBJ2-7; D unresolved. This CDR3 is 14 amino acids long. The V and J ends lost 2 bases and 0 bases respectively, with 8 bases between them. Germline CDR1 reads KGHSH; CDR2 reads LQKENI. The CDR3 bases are TGTGCCAGCTCACCAGTGACGAACTCCTACGAGCAGTACTTC. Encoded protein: CASSPVTNSYEQYF. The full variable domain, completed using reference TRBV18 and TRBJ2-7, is NAGVMQNPRHLVRRRGQEARLRCSPMKGHSHVYWYRQLPEEGLKFMVYLQKENIIDESGMPKERFSAEFPKEGPSILRIQQVVRGDSAAYFCASSPVTNSYEQYFGPGTRLTVT.

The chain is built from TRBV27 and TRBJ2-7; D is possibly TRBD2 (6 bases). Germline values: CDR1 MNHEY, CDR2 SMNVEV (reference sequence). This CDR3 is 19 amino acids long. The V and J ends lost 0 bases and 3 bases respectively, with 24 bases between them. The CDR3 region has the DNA TGTGCCAGCAGTTTATCGATGGAGGGGCTAACCCCCGGCTACTACGAGCAGTACTTC. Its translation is CASSLSMEGLTPGYYEQYF.

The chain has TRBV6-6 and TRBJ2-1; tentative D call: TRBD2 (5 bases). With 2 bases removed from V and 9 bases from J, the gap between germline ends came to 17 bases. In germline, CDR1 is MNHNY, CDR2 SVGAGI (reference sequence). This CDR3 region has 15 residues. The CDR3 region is CASSYGESRSGEQFF. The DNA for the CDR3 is TGTGCCAGCAGTTACGGGGAGAGCCGAAGTGGTGAGCAGTTCTTC.

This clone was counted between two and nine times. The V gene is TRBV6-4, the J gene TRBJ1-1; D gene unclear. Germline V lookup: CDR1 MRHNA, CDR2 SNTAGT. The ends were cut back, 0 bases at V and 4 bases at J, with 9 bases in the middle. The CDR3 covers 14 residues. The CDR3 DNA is TGTGCCAGCAGTGACTCGAATCGAGGCACTGAAGCTTTCTTT. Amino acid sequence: CASSDSNRGTEAFF.

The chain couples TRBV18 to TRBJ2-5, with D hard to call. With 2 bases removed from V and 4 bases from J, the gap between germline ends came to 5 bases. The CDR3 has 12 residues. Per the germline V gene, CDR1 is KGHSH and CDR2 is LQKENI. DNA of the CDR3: TGTGCCAGCTCACCATCTCGAGAGACCCAGTACTTC. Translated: CASSPSRETQYF.

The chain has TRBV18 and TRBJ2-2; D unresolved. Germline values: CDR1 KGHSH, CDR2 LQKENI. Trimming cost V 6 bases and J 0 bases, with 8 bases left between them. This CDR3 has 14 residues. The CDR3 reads CASSTIPNTGELFF. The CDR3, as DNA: TGTGCCAGCTCTACCATCCCGAACACCGGGGAGCTGTTTTTT.